This TCR beta chain was documented in a study of beta chain features in type 1 diabetes. The collection from each donor was one heparinised blood draw averaging about 116 mL. Study conclusions and caveats: Sequencing from cDNA could over-represent high-TCR-expressing cells.

TCRB transcripts that were expressed got sequenced, as all of the isolated RNA had been reverse transcribed. Profiled with immunoSEQ multiplex PCR; TCRdb holds only in-frame clones, not every one. The table shows more than 120,000 clones, with 10% occurring only once. On this clone: Its target is unknown.

The CDR3 spans 14 residues. Germline CDR1 reads GTSNPN; CDR2 reads SVGIG (reference sequence). V lost 3 bases and J lost 0, with 12 bases in between. The source of this sequence is a man aged 18-30 years in good health. The specimen was naive CD4+ T cells from blood. The chain links TRBV30 to TRBJ2-7, with a tentative D call TRBD1 (5 bases). CDR3: CAWSLAGISYEQYF. In DNA, the CDR3 is TGTGCCTGGAGCCTGGCAGGGATCTCCTACGAGCAGTACTTC. Complete variable domain (other parts from reference TRBV30 and TRBJ2-7): SQTIHQWPATLVQPVGSPLSLECTVEGTSNPNLYWYRQAAGRGLQLLFYSVGIGQISSEVPQNLSASRPQDRQFILSSKKLLLSDSGFYLCAWSLAGISYEQYFGPGTRLTVT.